This T cell receptor (beta chain) was profiled in a study of regulatory T cells in long-lasting Graves disease. Study conclusions and caveats: Possibly, too few samples lowered accuracy.

Many counts were recorded for this clonotype. Its antigen is unidentified. Germline lookup yields CDR1 MNHNS and CDR2 SASEGT. V shed 6 bases and J 6 bases; nucleotides not matched to a gene: 4. The CDR3 has 13 amino acids. Researchers made TCR beta libraries by using iRepertoire HTBI primers and running Arm-PCR on CDR3 regions. TCRdb passed the multiplex PCR reads through MiXCR, listing each CDR3 protein once. The sample holds approximately 480,000 distinct CDR3 sequences, roughly 15% seen once. Time point meaning: newly diagnosed GD, antithyroid drugs for less than 3 months. Scientists built the TCR library using RNA that was extracted from PBMCs. These data also formed part of another study, on T cells in Graves' hyperthyroidism and ophthalmopathy. This second report adds: Primed by the HTBI set, a first-round RT-PCR was run on the TCR CDR3.

This clonotype originated in a man in his forties or fifties with Graves disease. The material was peripheral blood mononuclear cells (PBMCs), obtained at new diagnosis, from a patient treated with antithyroid drugs. The chain uses TRBV6-1 and TRBJ2-2; 7 bases map to TRBD2. The DNA for the CDR3 is TGTGCCAGCAGGCCTACTAGCGCCGGGGAGCTGTTTTTT. Its protein is CASRPTSAGELFF.